Listed below are T cell receptor beta chains from one sample, sequenced in a study of radiation and T cells in renal cell carcinoma. This table comes from immunoSEQ multiplex PCR, and its TCRdb copy is limited to in-frame clones, with some not included. Found here are 120,000 or so clones, roughly four fifths of them singletons; the top ten hold roughly 5.9%. Material: blood, obtained from a patient whose treatment included radiotherapy and nephrectomy. The source is a man aged 45-65 years with renal cell carcinoma. The CDR3 runs from the conserved cysteine through the conserved F or W. A D gene is named only where the DNA matches it firmly. Clone size appears in some rows only: once, few, many, or a class for an expanded clone.

v_gene,len,d_gene,abundance,j_gene,CDR3aa,CDR3nt
TRBV4-1,14,.,.,TRBJ2-7,CASSQLPANYEQYF,TGCGCCAGCAGCCAACTCCCGGCTAACTACGAGCAGTACTTC
TRBV5-6,15,TRBD1,.,TRBJ2-2,CASSFGDRVPGELFF,TGTGCCAGCAGCTTTGGGGACAGGGTTCCCGGGGAGCTGTTTTTT
TRBV4-3,15,.,.,TRBJ2-3,CASSQDRSFTDTQYF,TGCGCCAGCAGCCAAGATCGCTCCTTCACAGATACGCAGTATTTT
TRBV6-1,16,TRBD1,.,TRBJ2-3,CASSVPGANRGHTQYF,TGTGCCAGCAGTGTACCCGGGGCCAACAGGGGACATACGCAGTATTTT
TRBV18,13,.,.,TRBJ2-5,CASSQSFVQDQYF,TGTGCCAGCTCACAATCCTTTGTCCAGGACCAGTACTTC
TRBV5-1,17,.,once,TRBJ2-2,CASSLWGGKSGTGELFF,TGCGCCAGCAGCTTATGGGGGGGCAAAAGCGGCACCGGGGAGCTGTTTTTT
TRBV5-6,14,.,few,TRBJ2-4,CASSPPGASNIQYF,TGTGCCAGCAGCCCTCCGGGGGCCTCAAACATTCAGTACTTC
TRBV5-6,15,TRBD1,.,TRBJ1-5,CASSSVGQGYQPQHF,TGTGCCAGCAGCTCGGTTGGACAGGGGTATCAGCCCCAGCATTTT
TRBV7-2,15,.,once,TRBJ1-4,CASSPSWGSNEKLFF,TGTGCCAGCAGCCCCAGTTGGGGGAGTAATGAAAAACTGTTTTTT
TRBV9,17,TRBD1,.,TRBJ1-2,CASSSKFGTGFDYGYTF,TGTGCCAGCAGCTCCAAGTTCGGGACAGGATTTGACTATGGCTACACCTTC
TRBV30,13,TRBD1,.,TRBJ1-1,CAWSSFQGAEAFF,TGTGCCTGGAGCAGCTTCCAGGGGGCTGAAGCTTTCTTT
TRBV5-4,18,TRBD1,.,TRBJ2-7,CASSLVGTGSYNFYEQYF,TGTGCCAGCAGCTTGGTCGGGACAGGGTCCTATAACTTCTACGAGCAGTACTTC
TRBV7-2,14,TRBD2,.,TRBJ2-1,CASSPALAGAYKFF,TGTGCCAGCAGTCCGGCACTAGCGGGGGCCTATAAGTTCTTC
TRBV5-1,16,.,.,TRBJ2-2,CASSLFGGGNAGELFF,TGCGCCAGCAGCTTGTTCGGGGGTGGGAACGCCGGGGAGCTGTTTTTT
TRBV27,13,TRBD1,.,TRBJ2-7,CASSSRDRYEQYF,TGTGCCAGCAGCAGCCGGGACAGGTACGAGCAGTACTTC
TRBV28,16,.,once,TRBJ1-1,CASSTVSTGANTEAFF,TGTGCCAGCAGCACTGTATCAACGGGCGCGAACACTGAAGCTTTCTTT
TRBV5-1,15,TRBD1,.,TRBJ2-7,CASSPTGQSSYEQYF,TGCGCCAGCAGCCCAACGGGACAGAGTTCCTACGAGCAGTACTTC
TRBV9,16,TRBD2,.,TRBJ2-2,CASSSGLAGTTGELFF,TGTGCCAGCAGCTCGGGACTAGCGGGGACCACCGGGGAGCTGTTTTTT
TRBV6-6,15,.,.,TRBJ2-5,CASSYTPQTQETQYF,TGTGCCAGCAGTTACACCCCCCAGACCCAGGAGACCCAGTACTTC
TRBV5-1,16,.,once,TRBJ2-1,CASSLPSASSYNEQFF,TGCGCCAGCAGCCTACCTAGCGCGAGCTCCTACAATGAGCAGTTCTTC
TRBV19,19,TRBD1,once,TRBJ2-4,CASTPMGQGEWSAKNIQYF,TGTGCCAGTACTCCGATGGGACAGGGGGAATGGTCAGCCAAAAACATTCAGTACTTC
TRBV10-3,13,TRBD1,medium-sized,TRBJ2-7,CAIRDRSSYEQYF,TGTGCCATCAGGGACAGGTCATCCTACGAGCAGTACTTC
TRBV13,18,TRBD2,.,TRBJ2-1,CASSPRDRTSGSTDEQFF,TGTGCCAGCAGCCCACGGGACAGGACTAGCGGGAGTACGGATGAGCAGTTCTTC
TRBV7-3,14,.,.,TRBJ2-1,CASSLGRPYNEQFF,TGTGCCAGCAGCTTAGGGCGTCCCTACAATGAGCAGTTCTTC
TRBV18,16,TRBD1,.,TRBJ2-3,CASYDGQGAGTDTQYF,TGTGCCAGCTACGATGGACAGGGGGCCGGCACAGATACGCAGTATTTT
TRBV28,14,.,.,TRBJ2-7,CASSSPRSSYEQYF,TGTGCCAGCAGTTCTCCAAGGAGCTCCTACGAGCAGTACTTC
TRBV20-1,11,.,.,TRBJ2-1,CSARDPPEQFF,TGCAGTGCTAGAGACCCCCCTGAGCAGTTCTTC
TRBV4-3,15,.,once,TRBJ2-3,CASSQDLASTDTQYF,TGCGCCAGCAGCCAAGATCTGGCCTCCACAGATACGCAGTATTTT
TRBV28,16,TRBD1,.,TRBJ1-4,CASSRPPGQGNEKLFF,TGTGCCAGCAGCCGACCGCCGGGACAGGGGAATGAAAAACTGTTTTTT
TRBV10-3,14,TRBD1,.,TRBJ2-1,CATRDRSSYNEQFF,TGTGCCACCCGGGACAGGAGCTCCTACAATGAGCAGTTCTTC
TRBV5-1,14,TRBD1,.,TRBJ2-7,CASRIGTASYEQYF,TGCGCCAGCAGGATAGGGACAGCTTCCTACGAGCAGTACTTC
TRBV19,13,.,few,TRBJ1-5,CASSIDRARPQHF,TGTGCCAGTAGTATAGACAGGGCTCGGCCCCAGCATTTT
TRBV5-4,15,.,.,TRBJ2-7,CASSLVQGPYYEQYF,TGTGCCAGCAGCTTGGTACAGGGCCCCTACTACGAGCAGTACTTC
TRBV11-2,14,.,.,TRBJ2-7,CASSLFIGAYEQYF,TGTGCCAGCAGCTTATTCATCGGTGCCTACGAGCAGTACTTC
TRBV10-3,14,.,.,TRBJ2-2,CAISDLGGTGELFF,TGTGCCATCAGTGACTTAGGGGGCACCGGGGAGCTGTTTTTT
TRBV28,14,.,.,TRBJ2-7,CASRGGILQGEQYF,TGTGCCAGCAGGGGGGGAATACTCCAAGGGGAGCAGTACTTC